Below, 17 T cell receptor beta chains from the same sample are listed, as sequenced in a study of T cell responses to AZD1222 COVID-19 vaccine. This table comes from immunoSEQ multiplex PCR, and its TCRdb copy is limited to in-frame clones, with some not included. This sample has some 160,000 clones, with about nine tenths found just once. Specimen: peripheral blood, collected on day 0 of AZD1222 vaccination. All receptors come from an adult in good health.

The gene calls are TRBV2 and TRBJ2-7; TRBD1 might be the D (5 bases). V was clipped by 3 bases and J by 5 bases, with 14 bases between them. Germline V lookup: CDR1 SNHLY, CDR2 FYNNEI. This CDR3 contains 14 residues. CDR3: CASSDSGRVHEQYF. DNA of the CDR3: TGTGCCAGCAGTGATTCGGGCAGGGTCCACGAGCAGTACTTC.

This sequence joins TRBV9 and TRBJ1-3; tentatively, D is TRBD1 (6 bases). Germline V gives CDR1 SGDLS, CDR2 YYNGEE. The length of the CDR3 is 15 residues. V shed 3 bases and J shed 0 bases, with 10 bases lying between them. The CDR3 loop is CASSERTVSGNTIYF. CDR3 sequence (DNA): TGTGCCAGCAGCGAACGGACAGTCTCTGGAAACACCATATATTTT.

This clone appeared a few times. V and J are TRBV7-2 and TRBJ2-1; D is ambiguous. Germline V CDR1 and CDR2: SGHTA, FQGNSA. The CDR3 runs to 11 residues. Trimming took off 5 bases at V and 5 bases at J, with 4 bases between the two ends. The CDR3: CASSKNNEQFF. The DNA for the CDR3 is TGTGCCAGCAGCAAGAACAATGAGCAGTTCTTC. Filled out from reference TRBV7-2 and TRBJ2-1, the complete variable domain reads GAGVSQSPSNKVTEKGKDVELRCDPISGHTALYWYRQSLGQGLEFLIYFQGNSAPDKSGLPSDRFSAERTGGSVSTLTIQRTQQEDSAVYLCASSKNNEQFFGPGTRLTVL.

The genes are TRBV18 and TRBJ1-2, with D hard to call. V lost 6 bases and J 6 bases, leaving 14 bases between the germline ends. Germline loops: CDR1 KGHSH, CDR2 LQKENI. The CDR3 is 13 amino acids. The CDR3 DNA is TGTGCCAGCTCCCCCTCCCAGGAAGATGGCTACACCTTC. Its translation is CASSPSQEDGYTF. The full variable domain, rest sourced from reference TRBV18 and TRBJ1-2, is NAGVMQNPRHLVRRRGQEARLRCSPMKGHSHVYWYRQLPEEGLKFMVYLQKENIIDESGMPKERFSAEFPKEGPSILRIQQVVRGDSAAYFCASSPSQEDGYTFGSGTRLTVV.

The chain employs TRBV28 and TRBJ1-1; TRBD1 aligns across 7 bases. This CDR3 spans 14 amino acids. The germline V gene encodes CDR1 MDHEN and CDR2 SYDVKM. Germline trimming cut 3 bases from V and 6 bases from J; bases unmatched to any gene: 7. CDR3 nucleotide sequence: TGTGCCAGCAGTTTCGAGACAGGGCTCGCTGAAGCTTTCTTT. It is translated as CASSFETGLAEAFF.

The sample holds a few counts of this clone. V and J are TRBV4-1 and TRBJ1-4, with a weak D call TRBD1 (5 bases). The germline V gene encodes CDR1 MGHRA and CDR2 YSYEKL. Trimming took off 4 bases at V and 0 bases at J, with 9 bases between the two ends. The CDR3 has 15 amino acids. CDR3 region: CASSPKTATNEKLFF. The CDR3 region has the DNA TGCGCCAGCAGCCCGAAGACAGCAACTAATGAAAAACTGTTTTTT.

This CDR3 is CASSLLDRGRGTDTQYF. In nucleotides, the CDR3 is TGTGCCAGCAGCCTACTGGACAGGGGTCGTGGCACAGATACGCAGTATTTT. The rearrangement links TRBV7-2 to TRBJ2-3; TRBD1 matches 9 bases. V was clipped by 5 bases and J by 1 base; unmatched bases: 10. The CDR3 contains 17 residues. Germline V CDR1 and CDR2: SGHTA, FQGNSA.

The chain has TRBV7-2 and TRBJ1-2; D is undetermined. From germline, CDR1 is SGHTA and CDR2 FQGNSA. The CDR3 loop spans 15 amino acids. V was clipped by 3 bases and J by 0 bases, with 11 bases between them. CDR3: CASSFGPQTNYGYTF. The CDR3 coding sequence is TGTGCCAGCAGCTTCGGGCCACAGACTAACTATGGCTACACCTTC.

This rearrangement joins TRBV28 to TRBJ1-2, with D hard to call. Trimming shortened V by 8 bases and J by 8 bases, and 18 bases separated the two germline ends. Germline CDR1 is MDHEN and CDR2 is SYDVKM. This CDR3 contains 13 residues. The CDR3 region has the DNA TGTGCCAGCGGGGAACGACCCTCGGAAGGCTACACCTTC. Translated, it gives CASGERPSEGYTF.

The J gene is TRBJ2-5, the V gene TRBV11-2; 7 nucleotides line up with TRBD2. The V segment lost 0 bases and the J segment 5 bases; nucleotides outside the gene matches: 21. Germline V gene data show CDR1 as SGHAT and CDR2 as FQNNGV. The CDR3 has 20 residues. CDR3 nucleotides: TGTGCCAGCAGCTTAGATATGTTTTCGCGAATAGCGGGCGCGAGGGAGACCCAGTACTTC. It encodes CASSLDMFSRIAGARETQYF.

J is TRBJ1-1 and V is TRBV19, with D possibly matching TRBD1 (5 bases). Germline-derived CDR1 and CDR2 are LNHDA and SQIVND (reference sequence). The CDR3 totals 15 residues. V was clipped by 5 bases and J by 5 bases, with 18 bases between them. CDR3: CASSLSRSGGTEAFF. As DNA, the CDR3 is TGTGCCAGTAGTCTTTCGAGGTCGGGGGGGACTGAAGCTTTCTTT.

V is TRBV27 and J is TRBJ1-2; TRBD1 matches at 9 bases. The CDR3 sequence is 14 residues long. V trimming: 8 bases; J trimming: 2 bases; junction bases outside the gene matches: 6. The germline CDR1 and CDR2 sequences are MNHEY and SMNVEV (reference sequence). CDR3 sequence: CASGPGQGNYGYTF. The CDR3 DNA sequence: TGTGCCAGCGGGCCAGGACAGGGGAACTATGGCTACACCTTC.

J is TRBJ2-2 and V is TRBV7-3; D perhaps matches TRBD1 (7 bases). The length of the CDR3 is 16 residues. Germline CDR1 reads SGHTA; CDR2 reads FQGTGA. V lost 5 bases to trimming and J lost 2 bases, with 15 bases between them. The CDR3 loop is CASSPRGGGNTGELFF. DNA of the CDR3: TGTGCCAGCAGCCCCCGAGGAGGGGGCAACACCGGGGAGCTGTTTTTT.

The chain uses TRBV5-4 and TRBJ2-1; 9 bases match TRBD2. Per the germline V gene, CDR1 is SGHNT and CDR2 is YYREEE (reference sequence). The CDR3 covers 13 residues. Trimming took 5 bases from V and 9 from J; bases not matched to a gene: 6. Here the CDR3 DNA reads TGTGCCAGCAGTCCGGCGGGGGGGAGTGAGCAGTTCTTC. Translated, it gives CASSPAGGSEQFF.

The genes are TRBV5-1 and TRBJ2-7; tentative D call: TRBD1 (5 bases). The V end was cut by 4 bases, the J end by 0 bases, with 23 bases between. The CDR3 is 18 amino acids. The germline V gene encodes CDR1 SGHRS and CDR2 YFSETQ. The chain's CDR3 is CASSNLPMGHPGSYEQYF. CDR3 coding DNA: TGCGCCAGCAGCAACCTTCCGATGGGGCACCCCGGCTCCTACGAGCAGTACTTC.

The gene calls are TRBV5-5 and TRBJ1-3; 8 positions match TRBD1. The CDR3 consists of 20 residues. Per germline, CDR1 SGHKS and CDR2 YYEKEE (reference sequence). After removal of 1 base from V and 3 bases from J, the junction contained 18 bases not matched to a gene. The CDR3 here is CASSLITRARGPTLGNTIYF. The DNA for the CDR3 is TGTGCCAGCAGCTTGATTACTAGGGCCAGGGGGCCAACTCTTGGAAACACCATATATTTT.

The J gene is TRBJ1-2, the V gene TRBV19, with 7 bases that match TRBD1. This CDR3 region has 15 residues. The trim removed 5 bases at V and 5 bases at J, leaving 11 bases unmatched. The germline V gene has CDR1 LNHDA and CDR2 SQIVND (reference sequence). CDR3 residues: CASSPSGQEPYGYTF. The CDR3 nucleotides read TGTGCCAGTAGTCCCTCCGGACAGGAACCTTATGGCTACACCTTC.